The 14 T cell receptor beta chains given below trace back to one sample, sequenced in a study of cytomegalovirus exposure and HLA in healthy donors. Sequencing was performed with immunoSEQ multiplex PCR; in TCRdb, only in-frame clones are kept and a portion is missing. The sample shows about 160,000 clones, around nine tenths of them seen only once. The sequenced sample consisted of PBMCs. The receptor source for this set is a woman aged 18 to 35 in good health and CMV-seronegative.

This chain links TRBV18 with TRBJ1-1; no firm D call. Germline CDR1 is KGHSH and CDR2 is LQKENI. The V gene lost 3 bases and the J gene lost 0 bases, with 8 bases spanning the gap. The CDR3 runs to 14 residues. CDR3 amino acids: CASSPGRMNTEAFF. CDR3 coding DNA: TGTGCCAGCTCACCGGGGAGAATGAACACTGAAGCTTTCTTT.

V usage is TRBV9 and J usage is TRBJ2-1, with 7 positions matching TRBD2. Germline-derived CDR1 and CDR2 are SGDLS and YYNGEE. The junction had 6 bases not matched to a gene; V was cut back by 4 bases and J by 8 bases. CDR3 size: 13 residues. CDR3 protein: CASSTTSWDEQFF. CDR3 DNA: TGTGCCAGCAGCACGACTAGCTGGGATGAGCAGTTCTTC. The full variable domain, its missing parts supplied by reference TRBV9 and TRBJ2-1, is DSGVTQTPKHLITATGQRVTLRCSPRSGDLSVYWYQQSLDQGLQFLIQYYNGEERAKGNILERFSAQQFPDLHSELNLSSLELGDSALYFCASSTTSWDEQFFGPGTRLTVL.

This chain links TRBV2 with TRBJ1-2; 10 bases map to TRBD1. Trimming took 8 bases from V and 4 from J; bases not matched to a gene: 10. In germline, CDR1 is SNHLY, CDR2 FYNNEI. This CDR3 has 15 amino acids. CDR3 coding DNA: TGTGCCAGCCAAGACGACAGGGGGCAAATCTATGGCTACACCTTC. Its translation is CASQDDRGQIYGYTF.

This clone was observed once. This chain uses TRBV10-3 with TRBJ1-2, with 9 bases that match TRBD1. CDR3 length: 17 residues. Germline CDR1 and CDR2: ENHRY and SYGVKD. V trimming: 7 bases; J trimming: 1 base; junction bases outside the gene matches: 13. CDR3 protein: CAITEDRGLTLNYGYTF. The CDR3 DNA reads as TGTGCCATCACCGAGGACAGGGGCCTTACCCTTAACTATGGCTACACCTTC.

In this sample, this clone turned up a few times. CDR3 loop: CASSRQDRDNEQFF. The CDR3 DNA reads as TGCGCCAGCAGCCGCCAGGACAGGGACAATGAGCAGTTCTTC. The rearrangement uses TRBV4-3 and TRBJ2-1, with 8 bases that match TRBD1. With 4 bases clipped from V and 5 bases from J, the junction kept 4 bases outside the gene matches. The CDR3 sequence is 14 residues long. The germline gives CDR1 LGHNA, CDR2 YSLEER.

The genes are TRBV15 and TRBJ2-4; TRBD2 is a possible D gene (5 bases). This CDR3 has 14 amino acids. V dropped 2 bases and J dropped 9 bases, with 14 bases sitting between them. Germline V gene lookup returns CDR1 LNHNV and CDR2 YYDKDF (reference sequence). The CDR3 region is CATSRSEGLGIQYF. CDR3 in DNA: TGTGCCACCAGCAGATCCGAGGGATTGGGCATTCAGTACTTC.

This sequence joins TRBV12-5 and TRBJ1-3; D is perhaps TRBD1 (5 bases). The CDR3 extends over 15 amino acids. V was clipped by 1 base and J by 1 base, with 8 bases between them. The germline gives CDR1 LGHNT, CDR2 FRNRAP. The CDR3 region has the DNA TGTGCTAGTGGTTTGGGGAGACAGTCTGGAAACACCATATATTTT. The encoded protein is CASGLGRQSGNTIYF.

CDR3 DNA sequence: TGTGCCAGCAGCTTGTATGCGAGCAATCAGCCCCAGCATTTT. Encoded protein: CASSLYASNQPQHF. The rearrangement uses TRBV5-5 and TRBJ1-5; D is ambiguous. V was pared by 1 base and J by 1 base, with 6 bases between. The CDR3 is 14 amino acids. Germline V gives CDR1 SGHKS, CDR2 YYEKEE (reference sequence).

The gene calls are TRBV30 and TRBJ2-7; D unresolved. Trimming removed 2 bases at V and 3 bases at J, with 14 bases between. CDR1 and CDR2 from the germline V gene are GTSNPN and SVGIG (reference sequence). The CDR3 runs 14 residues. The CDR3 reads CAWSPPGSRYEQYF. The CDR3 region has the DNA TGTGCCTGGAGTCCCCCCGGGTCCCGCTACGAGCAGTACTTC.

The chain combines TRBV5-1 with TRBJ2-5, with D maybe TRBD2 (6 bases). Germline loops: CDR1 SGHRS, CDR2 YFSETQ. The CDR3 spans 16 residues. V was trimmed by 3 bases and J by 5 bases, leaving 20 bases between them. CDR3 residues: CASSSSPKEGLETQYF. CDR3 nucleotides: TGCGCCAGCAGCTCTTCCCCGAAGGAGGGCTTGGAGACCCAGTACTTC.

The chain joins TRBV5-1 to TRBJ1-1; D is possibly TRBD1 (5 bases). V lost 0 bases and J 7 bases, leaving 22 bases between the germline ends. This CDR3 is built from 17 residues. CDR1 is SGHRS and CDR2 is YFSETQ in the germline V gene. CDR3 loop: CASSLAAVVGGTVEAFF. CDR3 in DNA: TGCGCCAGCAGCTTGGCCGCTGTCGTGGGGGGAACGGTTGAAGCTTTCTTT.

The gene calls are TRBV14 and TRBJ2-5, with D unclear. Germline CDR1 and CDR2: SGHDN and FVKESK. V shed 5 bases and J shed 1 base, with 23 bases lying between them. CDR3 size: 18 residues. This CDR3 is CASSSRSFARTRQETQYF. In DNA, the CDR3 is TGTGCCAGCAGCTCCCGGAGCTTCGCCCGAACTCGCCAAGAGACCCAGTACTTC.

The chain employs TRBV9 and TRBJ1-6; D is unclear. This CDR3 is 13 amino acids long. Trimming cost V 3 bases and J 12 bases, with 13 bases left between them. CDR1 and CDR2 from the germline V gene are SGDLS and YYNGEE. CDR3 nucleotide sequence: TGTGCCAGCAGCGGGACTTCGGAGGGACCCCTCCACTTT. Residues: CASSGTSEGPLHF.

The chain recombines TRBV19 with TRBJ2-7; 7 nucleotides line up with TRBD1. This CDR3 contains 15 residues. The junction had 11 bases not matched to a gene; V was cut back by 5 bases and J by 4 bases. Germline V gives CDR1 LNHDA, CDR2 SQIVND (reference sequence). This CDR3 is CASSARDRARYEQYF. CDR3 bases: TGTGCCAGTAGTGCCCGGGACAGAGCTAGGTACGAGCAGTACTTC.